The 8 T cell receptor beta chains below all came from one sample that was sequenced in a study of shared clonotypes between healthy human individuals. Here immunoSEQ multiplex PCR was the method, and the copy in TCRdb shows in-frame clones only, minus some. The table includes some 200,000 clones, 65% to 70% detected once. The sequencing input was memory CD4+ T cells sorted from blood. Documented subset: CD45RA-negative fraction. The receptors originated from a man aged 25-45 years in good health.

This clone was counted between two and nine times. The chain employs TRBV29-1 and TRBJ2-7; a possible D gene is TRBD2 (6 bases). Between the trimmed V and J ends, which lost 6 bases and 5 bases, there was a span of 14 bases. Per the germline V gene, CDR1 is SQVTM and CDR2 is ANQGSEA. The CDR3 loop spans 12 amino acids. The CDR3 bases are TGCAGCGTCGTCCCCCCGGGGGACGAGCAGTACTTC. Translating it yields CSVVPPGDEQYF.

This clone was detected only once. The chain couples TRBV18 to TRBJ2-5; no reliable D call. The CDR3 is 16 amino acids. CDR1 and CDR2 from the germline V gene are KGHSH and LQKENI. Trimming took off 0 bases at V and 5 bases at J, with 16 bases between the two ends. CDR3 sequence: CASSPPQAPMRETQYF. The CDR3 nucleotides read TGTGCCAGCTCACCACCTCAGGCCCCCATGCGGGAGACCCAGTACTTC.

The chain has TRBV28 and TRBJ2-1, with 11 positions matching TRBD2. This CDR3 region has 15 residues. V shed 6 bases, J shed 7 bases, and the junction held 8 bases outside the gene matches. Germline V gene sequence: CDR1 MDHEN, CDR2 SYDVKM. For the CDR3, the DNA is TGTGCCAGCAGATTACTAGCGGGAGCGGAAAATGAGCAGTTCTTC. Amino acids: CASRLLAGAENEQFF.

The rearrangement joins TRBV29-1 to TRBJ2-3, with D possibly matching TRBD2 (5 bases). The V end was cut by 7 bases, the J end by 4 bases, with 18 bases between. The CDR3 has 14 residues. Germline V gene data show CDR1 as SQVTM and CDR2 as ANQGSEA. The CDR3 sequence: CSANYLGRADTQYF. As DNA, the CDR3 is TGCAGCGCGAACTATCTAGGGCGGGCAGATACGCAGTATTTT.

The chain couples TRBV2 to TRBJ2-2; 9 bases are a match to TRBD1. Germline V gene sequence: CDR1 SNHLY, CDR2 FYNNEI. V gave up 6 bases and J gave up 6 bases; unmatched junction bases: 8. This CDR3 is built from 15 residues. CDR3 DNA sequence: TGTGCCAGCAGGGACGACAGGGGGGCCGCCGGGGAGCTGTTTTTT. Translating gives CASRDDRGAAGELFF.

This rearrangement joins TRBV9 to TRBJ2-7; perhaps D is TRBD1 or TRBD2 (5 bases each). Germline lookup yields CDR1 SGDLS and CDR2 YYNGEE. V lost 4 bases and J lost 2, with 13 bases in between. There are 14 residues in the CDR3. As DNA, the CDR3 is TGTGCCAGCAGCTCCGGGACGGTCCCCTACGAGCAGTACTTC. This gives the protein CASSSGTVPYEQYF.

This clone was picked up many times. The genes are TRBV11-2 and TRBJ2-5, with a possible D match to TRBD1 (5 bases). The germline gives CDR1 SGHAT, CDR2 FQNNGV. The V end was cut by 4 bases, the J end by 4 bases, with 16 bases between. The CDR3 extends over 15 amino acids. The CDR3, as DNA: TGTGCCAGCAGCTGGGGTGGTCTAGGGGCAGAGACCCAGTACTTC. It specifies CASSWGGLGAETQYF.

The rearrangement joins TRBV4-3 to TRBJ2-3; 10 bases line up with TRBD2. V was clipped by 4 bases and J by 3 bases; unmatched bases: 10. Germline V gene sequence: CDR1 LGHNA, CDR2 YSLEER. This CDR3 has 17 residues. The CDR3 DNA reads TGCGCCAGCAGCCCTTTGGGTCTAGCGGGAGATACAGATACGCAGTATTTT. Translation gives CASSPLGLAGDTDTQYF.